The subject of this entry is one T cell receptor beta chain. The antigen remains undetermined. This specimen belongs to a study of radiotherapy plus CTLA-4 blockade in lung cancer. Whole-study results and caveats: TCR clones from tumors expanded in blood after radiotherapy plus ipilimumab.

The CDR3 length is 16 residues. V lost 6 bases and J lost 0; bases outside the gene matches: 4. Germline CDR1 reads SGHTA; CDR2 reads FQGNSA. Using immunoSEQ multiplex PCR, the repertoire was profiled, and TCRdb retains in-frame clones only, with some absent. The profile shows approximately 80,000 clones, about 84% of them singletons. The J gene is TRBJ1-6, the V gene TRBV7-2; 8 positions match TRBD1. Specimen: peripheral blood, collected from a patient treated with radiotherapy plus ipilimumab. The receptor was isolated from a human donor with non-small cell lung cancer who had stable disease on radiotherapy plus ipilimumab. Written as DNA, the CDR3 is TGTGCCAGCAGGGGGACAGGCGCCTCCTATAATTCACCCCTCCACTTT. Protein sequence: CASRGTGASYNSPLHF.